This T cell receptor beta chain appears in the sequencing data of a study of blood T cell repertoires in COVID-19. Looking at the study overall: Material from acute and convalescent COVID-19 was sourced from the United States, Italy and Spain.

This CDR3 has 17 amino acids. The germline V gene has CDR1 MNHNY and CDR2 SVGAGI (reference sequence). The V and J ends lost 5 bases and 0 bases, in that order; junction bases with no gene match: 10. Produced via immunoSEQ multiplex PCR; TCRdb's table is partial and in-frame only. Seen here are hundreds of thousands of clones, roughly 90% observed once, and the top ten hold around 10%. This clone was recorded at least ten times. The rearrangement joins TRBV6-6 to TRBJ1-3; 7 bases are a match to TRBD1. The source is a woman aged 18-29 years who had recovered from COVID-19. Sequencing was performed on PBMCs or T cells enriched from blood (not recorded which). The CDR3 DNA sequence: TGTGCCAGCAGTCCTCGGAGTTGGGACAGCTCTGGAAACACCATATATTTT. Amino acid sequence: CASSPRSWDSSGNTIYF.